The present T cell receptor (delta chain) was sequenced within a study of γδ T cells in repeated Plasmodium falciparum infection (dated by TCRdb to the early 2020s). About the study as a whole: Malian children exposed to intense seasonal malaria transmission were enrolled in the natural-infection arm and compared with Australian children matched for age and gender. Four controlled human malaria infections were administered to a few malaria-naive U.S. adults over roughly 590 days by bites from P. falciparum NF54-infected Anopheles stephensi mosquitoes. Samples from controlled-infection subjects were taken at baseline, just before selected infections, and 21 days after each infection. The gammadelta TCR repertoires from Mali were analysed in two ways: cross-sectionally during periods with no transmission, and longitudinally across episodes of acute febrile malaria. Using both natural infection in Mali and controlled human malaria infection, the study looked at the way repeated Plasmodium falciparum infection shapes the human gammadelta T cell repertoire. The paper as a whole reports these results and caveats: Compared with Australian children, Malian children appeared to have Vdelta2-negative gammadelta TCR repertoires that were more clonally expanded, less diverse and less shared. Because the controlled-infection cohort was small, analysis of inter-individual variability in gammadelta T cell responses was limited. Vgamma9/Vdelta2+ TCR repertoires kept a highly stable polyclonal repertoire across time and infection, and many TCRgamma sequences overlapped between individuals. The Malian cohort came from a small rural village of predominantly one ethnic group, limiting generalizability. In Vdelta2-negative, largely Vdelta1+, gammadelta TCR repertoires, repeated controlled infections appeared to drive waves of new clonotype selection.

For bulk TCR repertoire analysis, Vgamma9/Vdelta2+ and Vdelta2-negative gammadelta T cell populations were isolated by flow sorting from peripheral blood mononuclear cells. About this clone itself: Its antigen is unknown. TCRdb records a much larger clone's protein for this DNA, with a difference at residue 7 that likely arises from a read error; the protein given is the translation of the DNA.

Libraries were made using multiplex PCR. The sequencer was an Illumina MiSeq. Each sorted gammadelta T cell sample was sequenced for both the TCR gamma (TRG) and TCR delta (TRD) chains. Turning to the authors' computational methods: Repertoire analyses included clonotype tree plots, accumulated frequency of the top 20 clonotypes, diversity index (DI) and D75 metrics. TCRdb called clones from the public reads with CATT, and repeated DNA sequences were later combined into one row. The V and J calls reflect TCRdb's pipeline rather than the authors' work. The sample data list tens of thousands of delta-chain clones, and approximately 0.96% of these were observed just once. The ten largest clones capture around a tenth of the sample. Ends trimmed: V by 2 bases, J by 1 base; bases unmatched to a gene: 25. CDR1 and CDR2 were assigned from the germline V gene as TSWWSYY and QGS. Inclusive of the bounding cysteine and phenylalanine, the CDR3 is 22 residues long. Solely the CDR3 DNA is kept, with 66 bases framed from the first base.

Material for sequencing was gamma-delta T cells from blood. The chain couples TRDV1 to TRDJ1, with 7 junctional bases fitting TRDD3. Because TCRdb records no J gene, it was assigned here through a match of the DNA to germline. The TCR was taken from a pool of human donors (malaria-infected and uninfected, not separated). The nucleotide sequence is TGTGCTCTTGGGGAAGTGATGACGTCCTGGGGATATTGGGAAAGCGTCACCGATAAACTCATCTTT. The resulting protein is CALGEVMTSWGYWESVTDKLIF.